This TCR beta chain appears in the sequencing data of a study of CD8 T cells in ankylosing spondylitis. Concerning this clonotype itself: The target antigen is unknown.

Trimming removed 5 bases from V and 3 bases from J, with 7 bases in between. Germline assignment: CDR1 SEHNR and CDR2 FQNEAQ (reference sequence). The CDR3 has 12 residues. Quantitative 5'-RACE with molecular barcodes produced the TCR beta libraries. Each CDR3 protein is one row after TCRdb ran MiXCR on the 5' RACE reads. The sample includes under 950,000 distinct CDR3 sequences, 15% to 20% of them seen just once. Findings of the study overall: Made up of 7 to 9 highly homologous variants, a TCR beta motif appeared characteristic of ankylosing spondylitis blood. Significant enrichment of disease-linked clones was reported in matched ankylosing spondylitis synovial fluid.

The genes are TRBV7-9 and TRBJ1-2; D gene unclear. Sequencing used blood, either unsorted or a sorted T cell fraction (not recorded which). This receptor was taken from a male donor with ankylosing spondylitis. CDR3 protein: CASSVSDYGYTF. In DNA, the CDR3 is TGTGCCAGCAGCGTCTCTGACTATGGCTACACCTTC.